The 9 T cell receptor beta chains listed next were all sequenced from one sample in a study of T cell responses to AZD1222 COVID-19 vaccine. The method was immunoSEQ multiplex PCR; TCRdb's version includes in-frame clones alone and lacks a portion of them. The table includes about 140,000 clones, around 90% detected once. This specimen consisted of peripheral blood, obtained on day 0 of AZD1222 vaccination. These receptors originate from an adult in good health.

J is TRBJ1-5 and V is TRBV6-2 or TRBV6-3; 8 nucleotides match TRBD1. CDR1 MNHEY and CDR2 SVGEGT come from the germline V gene. Trimming took 2 bases from V and 11 from J; bases not matched to a gene: 17. The CDR3 is made up of 17 amino acids. The CDR3 protein is CASSYRMAGGPKGSQHF. CDR3 sequence (DNA): TGTGCCAGCAGTTACAGGATGGCAGGGGGCCCCAAAGGGTCCCAGCATTTT.

The chain joins TRBV5-6 to TRBJ2-3; D is perhaps TRBD1 (5 bases). Germline V gene sequence: CDR1 SGHDT, CDR2 YYEEEE. V was cut by 0 bases and J by 3 bases, with 20 bases left in between. The CDR3 has 18 amino acids. The CDR3 DNA reads as TGTGCCAGCAGCTTGGGTCAGGGAATCAAGGAACGTACAGATACGCAGTATTTT. This codes for CASSLGQGIKERTDTQYF.

The gene calls are TRBV7-9 and TRBJ2-1; TRBD2 aligns across 9 bases. CDR3 length: 17 residues. The ends lost 5 bases at V and 4 bases at J; junction bases unmatched: 12. Per the germline V gene, CDR1 is SEHNR and CDR2 is FQNEAQ (reference sequence). CDR3 in DNA: TGTGCCAGCAGCATCCCCCCCGGACTAGCGAGTTACAATGAGCAGTTCTTC. The encoded protein is CASSIPPGLASYNEQFF.

The V call is TRBV20-1, the J call TRBJ1-1; 8 bases agree with TRBD1. Per germline, CDR1 DFQATT and CDR2 SNEGSKA (reference sequence). V shed 3 bases and J 4 bases; nucleotides not matched to a gene: 7. The CDR3 runs 14 residues. The CDR3, as DNA: TGCAGTGCTAGTTTGCAGGGGGCGAGCACTGAAGCTTTCTTT. It yields the protein CSASLQGASTEAFF.

The rearrangement uses TRBV7-8 and TRBJ1-1; no clear D. The CDR3 runs 12 residues. Germline V gives CDR1 SGHVS, CDR2 FQNEAQ. Trimming stripped 0 bases from V and 11 bases from J, with 10 bases between. CDR3 sequence (DNA): TGTGCCAGCAGCTTAGCGATGGGTCTGGCTTTCTTT. Protein: CASSLAMGLAFF.

V and J are TRBV19 and TRBJ2-6, with D unresolved. Trimming removed 3 bases from V and 4 bases from J, with 7 bases in between. This CDR3 has 14 residues. Germline-derived CDR1 and CDR2 are LNHDA and SQIVND (reference sequence). CDR3: CASSIGGGANVLTF. CDR3 DNA sequence: TGTGCCAGTAGTATTGGTGGAGGGGCCAACGTCCTGACTTTC. The full variable domain, in which reference TRBV19 and TRBJ2-6 provide the parts outside the CDR3, is DGGITQSPKYLFRKEGQNVTLSCEQNLNHDAMYWYRQDPGQGLRLIYYSQIVNDFQKGDIAEGYSVSREKKESFPLTVTSAQKNPTAFYLCASSIGGGANVLTFGAGSRLTVL.

V and J are TRBV5-1 and TRBJ2-3; D perhaps matches TRBD2 (5 bases). Trimming pared 0 bases from V and 5 bases from J, leaving 13 bases between. CDR3 length: 15 residues. Germline assignment: CDR1 SGHRS and CDR2 YFSETQ. CDR3: CASSLGGGAKDTQYF. CDR3 nucleotide sequence: TGCGCCAGCAGCTTGGGTGGAGGCGCGAAAGATACGCAGTATTTT.

The V and J genes are TRBV6-5 and TRBJ2-5; 12 bases fit TRBD2. The V gene's germline CDR1 is MNHEY and CDR2 SVGAGI. The CDR3 extends over 15 amino acids. With 6 bases clipped from V and 5 bases from J, the junction kept 7 bases outside the gene matches. The DNA of the CDR3 is TGTGCCAGCAGAAGACTAGCGGGAGCGCACGAGACCCAGTACTTC. Translating gives CASRRLAGAHETQYF.

The chain carries TRBV7-8 and TRBJ1-2; D unresolved. This CDR3 is 13 amino acids long. The germline CDR1 and CDR2 sequences are SGHVS and FQNEAQ. The V gene lost 5 bases and the J gene lost 4 bases, with 11 bases spanning the gap. As DNA, the CDR3 is TGTGCCAGCAGCCCAGGACCGAGCTATGGCTACACCTTC. Its translation: CASSPGPSYGYTF. The variable domain in full, completed from reference TRBV7-8 and TRBJ1-2, reads GAGVSQSPRYKVAKRGQDVALRCDPISGHVSLFWYQQALGQGPEFLTYFQNEAQLDKSGLPSDRFFAERPEGSVSTLKIQRTQQEDSAVYLCASSPGPSYGYTFGSGTRLTVV.